The T cell receptor beta chain under discussion was sequenced for a study of a mutant IDH1 vaccine in newly diagnosed glioma. Study at large: Eight vaccinations went to patients in weeks 1, 3, 5, 7, 11, 15, 19, 23. Beginning 4-6 weeks after radiotherapy alone, or with temozolomide cycles, vaccination took place. Those enrolled had earlier been treated with radiotherapy, temozolomide, or both, mostly both.

The V gene lost 5 bases and the J gene lost 4 bases, with 11 bases spanning the gap. The CDR3 is 13 amino acids. Looked up from germline, CDR1 is SQVTM and CDR2 is ANQGSEA. With respect to this clone: Its antigen is unidentified.

Produced via immunoSEQ multiplex PCR; TCRdb's table is partial and in-frame only. This table holds about 56,000 clones, around 86% found once. Time point given: week 23, last vaccination. A 20-mer mutant IDH1 peptide at 300 ug was injected subcutaneously with topical imiquimod. Sequenced here: PBMCs, sampled from a glioma patient whose treatment included an IDH1 peptide vaccine. The source is a middle-aged man with glioma. V is TRBV29-1 and J is TRBJ2-2; D not certain. The CDR3 here is CSVLEQGTGELFF. CDR3 DNA sequence: TGCAGCGTTTTAGAACAAGGCACCGGGGAGCTGTTTTTT.